Following are 9 T cell receptor beta chains from one sample sequenced in a study of T cell repertoires in cytomegalovirus infection. These receptors' antigens are unknown. TCRdb used MiXCR to reprocess the reads, holding one entry per CDR3 protein. This sample has roughly 990,000 distinct CDR3 sequences, with approximately 31% found just once. The sample consisted of cultured CD8+ T cells from PBMCs, taken from culture after CMV antigen stimulation. Source of these receptors: a human donor in good health (CMV status not recorded). Some clones in this sample may be carry-over from other donors' samples.

The sample holds a few counts of this clonotype. V is TRBV5-8 and J is TRBJ2-1; 8 nucleotides match TRBD1. This CDR3 has 16 amino acids. Germline V gives CDR1 SGHTS, CDR2 YDEGEE. The V and J ends lost 2 bases and 2 bases, in that order; junction bases with no gene match: 6. The CDR3 bases are TGTGCCAGCAGCTTATATGCACAGGGGGCCTACAATGAGCAGTTCTTC. Amino acids: CASSLYAQGAYNEQFF.

V gene TRBV13 combines with J gene TRBJ2-7; tentative D call: TRBD1 (6 bases). The V and J ends lost 0 bases and 4 bases respectively, with 10 bases between them. CDR3 length: 14 residues. Germline V gives CDR1 PRHDT, CDR2 FYEKMQ (reference sequence). CDR3 sequence (DNA): TGTGCCAGCAGCTTAGGCGTCAGGGGATACGAGCAGTACTTC. This sequence encodes CASSLGVRGYEQYF.

The chain recombines TRBV19 with TRBJ2-5; possibly TRBD2 for D (7 bases). The germline gives CDR1 LNHDA, CDR2 SQIVND (reference sequence). The CDR3 totals 15 residues. Trimming removed 3 bases from V and 5 bases from J, with 16 bases in between. CDR3 nucleotides: TGTGCCAGTAGTATTGGGGGGGGGCGGATGGAGACCCAGTACTTC. This sequence encodes CASSIGGGRMETQYF.

With regard to this clonotype: Compared with germline, one end of the junction differs, possibly owing to a read error. V is TRBV10-3 and J is TRBJ2-2, with D perhaps being TRBD1 or TRBD2 (5 bases each). Germline CDR1 is ENHRY and CDR2 is SYGVKD. The CDR3 contains 16 residues. The CDR3 coding sequence is TGTGCCATCAGTGAGTCTGGGACCGAGAACGCCGGGGAGCTGTTTTTT. Translating it yields CAISESGTENAGELFF.

This sequence joins TRBV7-9 and TRBJ2-5, with 7 bases fitting TRBD2. The CDR3 sequence is 13 residues long. The ends lost 5 bases at V and 5 bases at J; junction bases unmatched: 5. The germline V gene has CDR1 SEHNR and CDR2 FQNEAQ (reference sequence). The CDR3 nucleotides are TGTGCCAGCAGCATGACTAGCTTGGAGACCCAGTACTTC. This gives the protein CASSMTSLETQYF.

This clonotype was detected a few times. V is TRBV6-5 and J is TRBJ1-3; perhaps TRBD1 as D (5 bases). V was trimmed by 0 bases and J by 2 bases, leaving 14 bases between them. Germline V gene lookup returns CDR1 MNHEY and CDR2 SVGAGI. The CDR3 is 17 residues long. The CDR3 sequence: CASSYSAGGEPGNTIYF. The CDR3 DNA follows: TGTGCCAGCAGTTACTCGGCAGGAGGGGAGCCTGGAAACACCATATATTTT.

The rearrangement links TRBV9 to TRBJ1-1; D unclear. The V gene lost 3 bases and the J gene lost 1 base, with 22 bases spanning the gap. The germline V gene encodes CDR1 SGDLS and CDR2 YYNGEE. The CDR3 is made up of 18 amino acids. The DNA of the CDR3 is TGTGCCAGCAGCGCGTCCCCGAAACGAACGGTCCCGAACACTGAAGCTTTCTTT. Amino acids: CASSASPKRTVPNTEAFF.

CDR3 nucleotides: TGCAGCGTTGAAGTGAGGGGGGACAGGGGCGCGCTCCGGGGCTACACCTTC. It translates to CSVEVRGDRGALRGYTF. This rearrangement joins TRBV29-1 to TRBJ1-2; 10 positions agree with TRBD1. After removal of 1 base from V and 8 bases from J, the junction contained 16 bases not matched to a gene. The CDR3 consists of 17 residues. Germline V gene lookup returns CDR1 SQVTM and CDR2 ANQGSEA.

This clonotype occurred a few times. The chain carries TRBV7-9 and TRBJ2-1, with 7 nucleotides matching TRBD2. V gave up 1 base and J gave up 7 bases; unmatched junction bases: 7. Germline V gene data show CDR1 as SEHNR and CDR2 as FQNEAQ (reference sequence). The CDR3 covers 15 residues. This CDR3 reads CASSLGRGMRNEQFF. In nucleotides, the CDR3 is TGTGCCAGCAGCTTAGGGCGGGGGATGAGGAATGAGCAGTTCTTC.